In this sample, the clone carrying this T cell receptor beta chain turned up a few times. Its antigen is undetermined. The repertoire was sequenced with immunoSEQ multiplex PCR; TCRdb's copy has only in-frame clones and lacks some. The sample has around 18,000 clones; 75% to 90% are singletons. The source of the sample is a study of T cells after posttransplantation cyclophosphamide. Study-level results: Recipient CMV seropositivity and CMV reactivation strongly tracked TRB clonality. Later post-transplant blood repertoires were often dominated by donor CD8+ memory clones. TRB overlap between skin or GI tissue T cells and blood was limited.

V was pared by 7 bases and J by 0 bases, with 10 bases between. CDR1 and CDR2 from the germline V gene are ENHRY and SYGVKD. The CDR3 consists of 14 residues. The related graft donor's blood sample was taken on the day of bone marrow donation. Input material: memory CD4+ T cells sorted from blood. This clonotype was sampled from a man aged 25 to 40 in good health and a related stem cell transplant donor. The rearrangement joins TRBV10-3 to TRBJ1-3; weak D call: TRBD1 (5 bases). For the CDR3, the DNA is TGTGCCATCACGCAGGGCCTCTCTGGAAACACCATATATTTT. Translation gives CAITQGLSGNTIYF.